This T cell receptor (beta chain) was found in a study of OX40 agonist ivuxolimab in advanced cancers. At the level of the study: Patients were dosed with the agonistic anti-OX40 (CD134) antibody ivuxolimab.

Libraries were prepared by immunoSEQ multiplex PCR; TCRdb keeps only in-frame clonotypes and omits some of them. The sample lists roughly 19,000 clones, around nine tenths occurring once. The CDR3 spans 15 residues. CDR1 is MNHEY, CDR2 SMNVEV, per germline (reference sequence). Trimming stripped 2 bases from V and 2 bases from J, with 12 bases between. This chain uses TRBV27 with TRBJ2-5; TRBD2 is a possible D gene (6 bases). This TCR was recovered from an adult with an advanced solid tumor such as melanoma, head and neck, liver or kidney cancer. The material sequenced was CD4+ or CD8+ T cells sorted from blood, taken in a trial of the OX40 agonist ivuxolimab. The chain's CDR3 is CASSLRGTEQETQYF. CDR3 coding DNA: TGTGCCAGCAGTTTACGGGGGACTGAGCAAGAGACCCAGTACTTC.